Presented here are 20 T cell receptor beta chains from one specimen sequenced in a study of PD-1 blockade in mismatch repair-deficient tumors. This table comes from immunoSEQ multiplex PCR, and its TCRdb copy is limited to in-frame clones, with some not included. Of approximately 130,000 clones listed, approximately 86% are singletons. This specimen consisted of peripheral blood, obtained 44 weeks after starting pembrolizumab. These TCRs come from an adult with mismatch repair-deficient cancer.

The chain carries TRBV12-5 and TRBJ2-5; no firm D call. From germline, CDR1 is LGHNT and CDR2 FRNRAP. V lost 1 base and J lost 2, with 11 bases in between. This CDR3 is 15 amino acids long. In DNA form, the CDR3 reads TGTGCTAGTGGTTTGGGGGGTAGCCTTCAAGAGACCCAGTACTTC. Its protein product is CASGLGGSLQETQYF.

This sequence joins TRBV10-2 and TRBJ2-7; no clear D. In germline, CDR1 is WSHSY, CDR2 SAAADI. With 8 bases removed from V and 0 bases from J, the gap between germline ends came to 5 bases. This CDR3 is built from 11 residues. As DNA, the CDR3 is TGCGCCAGCGGCCCCTCCTACGAGCAGTACTTC. This codes for CASGPSYEQYF.

The chain employs TRBV6-1 and TRBJ1-1; the D gene is possibly TRBD1 (5 bases). With 2 bases removed from V and 4 bases from J, the gap between germline ends came to 8 bases. The CDR3 is made up of 13 amino acids. Germline V gene sequence: CDR1 MNHNS, CDR2 SASEGT. CDR3 protein: CASSEWRGTEAFF. In DNA, the CDR3 is TGTGCCAGCAGTGAATGGAGGGGCACTGAAGCTTTCTTT.

The chain links TRBV11-3 to TRBJ2-4; D is undetermined. This CDR3 is built from 14 residues. Germline V CDR1 and CDR2: SGHNT, YENEEA. With 5 bases removed from V and 2 bases from J, the gap between germline ends came to 10 bases. CDR3 in amino acids: CASSPVWPKNIQYF. The CDR3 coding sequence is TGTGCCAGCAGCCCTGTTTGGCCCAAAAACATTCAGTACTTC.

This rearrangement joins TRBV5-1 to TRBJ1-1; TRBD1 is a possible D gene (6 bases). Germline CDR1 and CDR2: SGHRS and YFSETQ. The CDR3 consists of 14 residues. V was clipped by 1 base and J by 5 bases, with 12 bases between them. CDR3 in amino acids: CASSLHRVGTEAFF. Here the CDR3 DNA reads TGCGCCAGCAGCTTGCACAGGGTCGGAACTGAAGCTTTCTTT.

The chain has TRBV29-1 and TRBJ2-7; 7 nucleotides agree with TRBD2. V lost 4 bases, J lost 0 bases, and 6 bases stayed unmatched. Per the germline V gene, CDR1 is SQVTM and CDR2 is ANQGSEA. The CDR3 loop spans 14 amino acids. The DNA for the CDR3 is TGCAGCGTTGTGAGGCGGGGGAGCTCCTACGAGCAGTACTTC. Its translation is CSVVRRGSSYEQYF.

The chain has TRBV13 and TRBJ2-2; D possibly corresponds to TRBD2 (5 bases). CDR3 size: 15 residues. The V end was cut by 6 bases, the J end by 5 bases, with 16 bases between. CDR1 is PRHDT and CDR2 is FYEKMQ in the germline V gene (reference sequence). CDR3 region: CASRPASPGTGELFF. The DNA of the CDR3 is TGTGCCAGCAGGCCCGCTAGCCCCGGGACCGGGGAGCTGTTTTTT.

The chain couples TRBV1 to TRBJ1-3; the table's D call of TRBD1 was not tested on the DNA. TRBV1 is shown as a pseudogene. This CDR3 is built from 16 residues. The CDR3 nucleotides read TGCACCAGCAGCCAGGACAGGGGCGAGTGTGGAAACACCATATATTTT. It specifies CTSSQDRGECGNTIYF.

The V and J genes are TRBV11-2 and TRBJ2-7; D call uncertain. Germline V gene lookup returns CDR1 SGHAT and CDR2 FQNNGV. This CDR3 is built from 13 residues. Between the trimmed V and J ends, which lost 5 bases and 6 bases, there was a span of 14 bases. CDR3 nucleotides: TGTGCCAGCAGCCCCCTAGTCAAAGGCGAGCAGTACTTC. As protein: CASSPLVKGEQYF.

The chain joins TRBV18 to TRBJ2-7; D not resolved. CDR1 is KGHSH, CDR2 LQKENI, per germline. This CDR3 comprises 15 residues. Trimming shortened V by 1 base and J by 2 bases, and 12 bases separated the two germline ends. In DNA, the CDR3 is TGTGCCAGCTCACCACGGATGGGCACCCCCTACGAGCAGTACTTC. Protein sequence: CASSPRMGTPYEQYF.

This clone was detected once. This rearrangement joins TRBV25-1 to TRBJ2-2; 9 nucleotides line up with TRBD2. CDR3 length: 16 amino acids. Germline loops: CDR1 MGHDK, CDR2 SYGVNS. V lost 6 bases, J lost 5 bases, and 10 bases stayed unmatched. CDR3 amino acids: CASSGSSGRYTGELFF. CDR3 nucleotide sequence: TGTGCCAGCAGCGGGAGTAGCGGGAGATATACCGGGGAGCTGTTTTTT.

This chain links TRBV25-1 with TRBJ2-3; 9 bases agree with TRBD1. Per germline, CDR1 MGHDK and CDR2 SYGVNS. Trimming at V came to 5 bases and at J to 6 bases, leaving 15 bases not matched to a gene. This CDR3 has 17 residues. The CDR3 reads CASSSFRDRAMTDTQYF. CDR3 nucleotide sequence: TGTGCCAGCAGTTCTTTCCGGGACAGGGCAATGACTGATACGCAGTATTTT.

This clone was seen at least ten times. In DNA form, the CDR3 reads TGCGCCAGCAGCCAAGCTTGGGACGGAGCTTCTGGGGCCAACGTCCTGACTTTC. It specifies CASSQAWDGASGANVLTF. The J gene is TRBJ2-6, the V gene TRBV4-1; either TRBD1 or TRBD2 may fit D (5 bases each). Between the trimmed V and J ends, which lost 1 base and 1 base, there was a span of 14 bases. Per germline, CDR1 MGHRA and CDR2 YSYEKL. The CDR3 loop spans 18 amino acids.

This rearrangement joins TRBV5-1 to TRBJ2-3, with D hard to call. V gave up 1 base and J gave up 2 bases, with 8 bases separating them. Germline V gene data show CDR1 as SGHRS and CDR2 as YFSETQ. The CDR3 has 14 residues. In DNA form, the CDR3 reads TGCGCCAGCAGCTTGCGGGTTACCACAGATACGCAGTATTTT. Translating gives CASSLRVTTDTQYF.

This chain connects TRBV10-2 to TRBJ2-5, with D unresolved. CDR3 length: 15 residues. Germline assignment: CDR1 WSHSY and CDR2 SAAADI. The V gene lost 0 bases and the J gene lost 5 bases, with 13 bases spanning the gap. The CDR3, as DNA: TGCGCCAGCAGTGAGTCGAGGCTAGTGGATGAGACCCAGTACTTC. This gives the protein CASSESRLVDETQYF.

In its sample, this clone was seen once. This chain joins TRBV2 and TRBJ1-5, with TRBD1 matching over 8 bases. Germline V gene data show CDR1 as SNHLY and CDR2 as FYNNEI. The V segment lost 8 bases and the J segment 2 bases; nucleotides outside the gene matches: 14. This CDR3 has 17 amino acids. CDR3 DNA: TGTGCCAGCGGTTACACTGGACAGGGACGGGGCAATCAGCCCCAGCATTTT. Its translation: CASGYTGQGRGNQPQHF.

This clone came up once. The chain joins TRBV11-2 to TRBJ2-7, with unresolved D. The ends were cut back, 4 bases at V and 6 bases at J, with 10 bases in the middle. Germline V gene lookup returns CDR1 SGHAT and CDR2 FQNNGV. This CDR3 is 12 amino acids long. The CDR3 loop is CASSCVGCEQYF. The CDR3 DNA reads TGTGCCAGCAGCTGCGTGGGTTGCGAGCAGTACTTC.

The chain joins TRBV28 to TRBJ2-2; D is ambiguous. The CDR3 spans 19 residues. Germline V gene data show CDR1 as MDHEN and CDR2 as SYDVKM. V was shortened by 5 bases and J by 1 base, with 23 bases between the two germline ends. Here the CDR3 reads CASSPPAGRIVRNTGELFF. The DNA of the CDR3 is TGTGCCAGCAGTCCACCCGCCGGTAGGATCGTCAGGAACACCGGGGAGCTGTTTTTT.

CDR3 sequence reads: CASSSGLAGSTDTQYF. In DNA form, the CDR3 reads TGCGCCAGCAGCTCGGGACTAGCGGGAAGCACAGATACGCAGTATTTT. V usage is TRBV5-1 and J usage is TRBJ2-3; 13 bases are a match to TRBD2. There are 16 residues in the CDR3. The V gene end was trimmed by 3 bases and the J gene end by 0 bases; junction bases not matched to a gene: 1. Germline CDR1 reads SGHRS; CDR2 reads YFSETQ. Filled out from reference TRBV5-1 and TRBJ2-3, the complete variable domain reads KAGVTQTPRYLIKTRGQQVTLSCSPISGHRSVSWYQQTPGQGLQFLFEYFSETQRNKGNFPGRFSGRQFSNSRSEMNVSTLELGDSALYLCASSSGLAGSTDTQYFGPGTRLTVL.

The chain links TRBV5-6 to TRBJ2-1; D gene ambiguous. Trimming pared 2 bases from V and 4 bases from J, leaving 7 bases between. The CDR3 is 13 amino acids. Germline V gives CDR1 SGHDT, CDR2 YYEEEE. CDR3: CASSFGPYNEQFF. The CDR3 nucleotides are TGTGCCAGCAGCTTCGGTCCTTACAATGAGCAGTTCTTC.